The clone carrying this TCR beta chain was seen repeatedly, ten times or more. These data originate in a study of neurological immune-mediated disorders. TCRdb analysed the 5' RACE reads with MiXCR anew, one entry per CDR3 protein. The data show tens of thousands of distinct CDR3 sequences, with 5.2% seen just once and approximately 7% held by the top ten. Trimming pared 3 bases from V and 3 bases from J, leaving 12 bases between. Germline CDR1 SEHNR, CDR2 FQNEAQ (reference sequence). The CDR3 is 14 residues long. The chain recombines TRBV7-9 with TRBJ2-7; the D call may be TRBD1 or TRBD2 (6 bases each). This clonotype was obtained from a man between 18 and 29 years old with multiple sclerosis. The specimen was PBMCs. The CDR3 sequence is CASSFGGTNYEQYF. In DNA, the CDR3 is TGTGCCAGCAGCTTTGGCGGGACAAACTACGAGCAGTACTTC.